These T cell receptor beta chains were read from a single sample in a study of blood T cell repertoires in COVID-19. Using immunoSEQ multiplex PCR, the repertoire was profiled, and TCRdb retains in-frame clones only, with some absent. The data show 200,000 to 250,000 clones, with over 65% seen just once and around 3.4% held by the top ten. Input material: PBMCs or T cells enriched from blood (not recorded which). Receptors were obtained from a woman aged 55-75 years who had recovered from COVID-19. CDR3s leave out the opening cysteine and the closing phenylalanine or tryptophan.

V gene,J gene,CDR3 protein
TRBV4-2,TRBJ1-2,ASSQDLAGSGYT
TRBV18,TRBJ1-1,ASSPGKGVNTEAF
TRBV30,TRBJ2-1,AWSVKSGGQF
TRBV12-3/TRBV12-4,TRBJ1-1,ASRGVMDTEAF
TRBV19,TRBJ2-3,ASSIRLAGGLTDTQY
TRBV29-1,TRBJ1-5,SVLSTGGNQPQH
TRBV3-1/TRBV3-2,TRBJ1-2,ASSQEPVHGYT
TRBV14,TRBJ2-5,ASSQDWGGQETQY
TRBV18,TRBJ2-2,ASSPIVSGSTHGELF
TRBV11-3,TRBJ2-1,ASSLDLTYNEQF
TRBV7-2,TRBJ2-2,ASSNHWGVGDTGELF
TRBV6-5,TRBJ1-3,ASTRGAFSGNTIY
TRBV13,TRBJ2-2,ASSLGLSANTGELF
TRBV10-3,TRBJ2-1,AISQDRKSNEQF
TRBV11-2,TRBJ1-2,ASSSLTGPTQYGYT
TRBV5-1,TRBJ1-4,ASSFGIQSEKLF
TRBV25-1,TRBJ2-7,ASSESGLAGEHTYEQY
TRBV18,TRBJ1-6,ASSPLTGNNSPLH
TRBV27,TRBJ2-7,ASRDTGNEQY
TRBV5-6,TRBJ1-3,ASSFVSGRGNTIY
TRBV10-3,TRBJ2-7,AIRGGQYSYEQY
TRBV7-9,TRBJ1-1,ASSHDRPNTEAF
TRBV27,TRBJ2-1,ASYRSGLGNEQF
TRBV25-1,TRBJ1-1,ASIGQGAFGTTEAF